This T cell receptor beta chain came from a study of cytomegalovirus exposure and HLA in healthy donors. The PCR made use of 60 Vbeta and 13 Jbeta primers. Measured with immunoSEQ multiplex PCR; TCRdb has only the in-frame clones, and not every one. The sample includes 140,000 to 150,000 clones, roughly 80% of them seen just once. Donors were ostensibly healthy at sampling, although undocumented immune exposures were probable. Study findings and constraints: The study listed approximately 170 cytomegalovirus-associated TCR beta chains. Many donors shared some public TCRs, even though most TCR sequences were rare.

This clone has just one count. What it binds is not known. The germline CDR1 and CDR2 sequences are GTSNPN and SVGIG (reference sequence). V shed 1 base and J shed 2 bases, with 9 bases lying between them. The CDR3 runs 14 residues. This sequence joins TRBV30 and TRBJ1-5; no firm D call. Specimen: PBMCs. This receptor was taken from a man in his forties in good health and CMV-seronegative. CDR3 amino acids: CAWSADTRNQPQHF. In DNA, the CDR3 is TGTGCCTGGAGTGCAGACACCCGCAATCAGCCCCAGCATTTT.